This T cell receptor (beta chain) was recovered during a study of blood T cells in healthy people across ages (dated by TCRdb to 2013 to 2016). With regard to the full study: In model experiments, roughly one uniquely barcoded TCR beta cDNA molecule per two T cells was captured by template switching. The study analyzed two additional independent replicas of 1 million unique cDNA reads from the same blood draw for two donors, one aged 18 to 29 and one aged 80 or older. Using deep sequencing normalized with unique cDNA molecular identifiers, the study measured how TCR beta repertoire diversity changes with age. To avoid experimental bias, donors of different ages were randomly spread across the sequencing lanes. The donors were divided into four age groups: young (average around 17 years), middle-aged (under 40), aged (approximately 62) and long-lived (82). What the authors observed across the whole study: As age increased, observed TCR beta diversity per million T cells dropped in a roughly linear way, and a significant reduction was already evident by age about 40. Estimates of total diversity from one million sequenced T cells were regarded as lower bounds and underestimates. Because profiling used bulk unsorted PBMCs, naive and antigen-experienced compartments could not be compared conclusively. Because donor CMV infection status was unknown, age-related changes in expanded clonotypes were potentially confounded. There was a strong correlation between observed TCR beta diversity and the percentage of naive T cells measured by flow cytometry. The long-lived group showed more naive CD4+ T cells, fewer expanded clones and increased TCR diversity than the aged group, suggesting age selection.

Systemically healthy Caucasian individuals from Russia, 39 in total and aged roughly 6 to 100 years, were included as donors. Roughly 11 milliliters of peripheral blood were drawn from each donor into EDTA-treated Vacutainer tubes. PBMCs were isolated by Ficoll-Paque density-gradient centrifugation, with at least 6 million obtained per sample. Trizol reagent was used to extract total RNA from PBMCs, with at least 6 micrograms per sample. The percentages of naive CD45RAhigh/CD27high T cells were determined by flow cytometry on a PBMC aliquot from every donor. Preparation of the library involved 5' RACE. The run used an Illumina HiSeq 2500. The second PCR ran for about 7 to 11 cycles and used a J-beta primer mix along with a sample-barcoded 5' primer. A unique molecular identifier was introduced onto each TCR beta cDNA molecule by a template-switch 5' adaptor carrying 12 random nucleotides. At least 2.5 million CDR3-containing paired-end reads were obtained from each sample. All of the RNA was converted into first-strand cDNA using the Mint cDNA synthesis kit, with a TRBC-specific oligonucleotide serving as the primer. Following uracil-DNA glycosylase treatment, a first 18-cycle PCR with universal primers M1SS and BC2_uni_R was performed on all cDNA. In the authors' own workflow: For normalization, 1 million high-quality reads, each with a distinct molecular identifier, were randomly selected from each sample. Reads sharing molecular identifiers were discarded rather than binned into consensus sequences. MiTCR, set to a Q25 quality threshold and the strictest error-elimination algorithm, was used for CDR3 identification, clonotype clustering and error correction. A nonparametric unseen species model with Euler transformation was used to estimate a lower bound on total TCR beta diversity. The public reads were reprocessed in TCRdb via fastp at Q25 and MiXCR, keeping in-frame beta chains. Entries are consolidated by CDR3 protein sequence, retaining the most common genes and DNA. In this record, the V and J calls reflect TCRdb's handling and not the investigators' own analysis. Recorded for this sample are about 620,000 distinct CDR3 sequences; 45% to 60% of them occurred a single time. The ten largest clonotypes hold approximately 12% of the sample.

This clonotype has ten or more counts. This receptor's antigen is unknown. Within one base of it there is no much larger clone, and no base qualities were kept. At the junction V is shortened by 1 base and J by 5 bases; bases outside the gene matches: 5. The cysteine opens and the phenylalanine closes a CDR3 of 15 amino acids. Only the CDR3 part of the read is kept: 45 bases, read in frame from the first base. From a lookup of the germline V gene, CDR1 and CDR2 are SGHTA and FQGNSA. The source is a woman of 80 years or more in good health. This chain joins TRBV7-2 to TRBJ2-3, with TRBD2 identical over 8 junction bases. The sequenced material came from blood. The CDR3 loop reads CASSLGVTSVDTQYF. The DNA is as follows: TGTGCCAGCAGCTTAGGGGTGACTAGCGTAGATACGCAGTATTTT.